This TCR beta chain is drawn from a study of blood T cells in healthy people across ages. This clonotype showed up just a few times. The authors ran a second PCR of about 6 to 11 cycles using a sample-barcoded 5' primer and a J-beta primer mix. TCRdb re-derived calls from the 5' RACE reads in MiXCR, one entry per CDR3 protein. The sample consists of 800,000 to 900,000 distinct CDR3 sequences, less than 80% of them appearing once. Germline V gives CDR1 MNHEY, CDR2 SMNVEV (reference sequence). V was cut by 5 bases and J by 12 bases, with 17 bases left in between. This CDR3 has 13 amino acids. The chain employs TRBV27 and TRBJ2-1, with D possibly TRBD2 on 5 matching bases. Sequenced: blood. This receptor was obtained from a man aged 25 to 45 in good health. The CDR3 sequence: CASSPTASLGQFF. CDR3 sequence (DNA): TGTGCCAGCAGTCCCACCGCTAGCTTAGGGCAGTTCTTC.